Sequencing of this T cell receptor beta chain was carried out in a study of spatial heterogeneity in lung cancer. For this clonotype: A read error may be the cause here, since a much bigger clone is one base away.

Unique molecular identifiers, one per molecule, were present on every TCR cDNA molecule. TCRdb independently ran MiXCR on the 5' RACE reads; one entry per CDR3 protein. The sample consists of tens of thousands of distinct CDR3 sequences, roughly 8% of them appearing once. Documented time point: blood at routine non-recurrence follow-up after resection. The specimen comprised PBMCs, sampled at follow-up. The origin of this receptor is a male donor with early-stage non-small cell lung cancer.

The CDR3 DNA is TGTGCCAGCTTTCTGAGGGACAGCACCCACGAGCAGTACTTC. Translation gives CASFLRDSTHEQYF. The chain employs TRBV2 and TRBJ2-7, with TRBD1 identical over 7 bases. Germline V gene sequence: CDR1 SNHLY, CDR2 FYNNEI. The CDR3 contains 14 residues. V gave up 8 bases and J gave up 5 bases; unmatched junction bases: 12.